The 14 T cell receptor beta chains below come from one sample, sequenced in a study of cytomegalovirus exposure and HLA in healthy donors. It was with 60 Vbeta and 13 Jbeta primers that the PCR ran. TCRdb's table, derived via immunoSEQ multiplex PCR, lists solely in-frame clones and lacks some. Of around 150,000 clones in the sample, 61% were seen once. The sequencing input was PBMCs. These receptors were obtained from a male donor in good health and CMV-seronegative.

This clone was found a few times. This sequence joins TRBV7-9 and TRBJ2-3; 9 bases match TRBD2. V dropped 4 bases and J dropped 2; count of bases not matched to a gene: 7. In germline, CDR1 is SEHNR, CDR2 FQNEAQ (reference sequence). CDR3 length equals 16 residues. CDR3 nucleotides: TGTGCCAGCAGCTCGGTTGGACTAGCGCCCACAGATACGCAGTATTTT. Its protein is CASSSVGLAPTDTQYF.

The J gene is TRBJ1-5, the V gene TRBV7-2, with a weak D call TRBD1 (5 bases). V lost 4 bases, J lost 7 bases, and 14 bases lay in between. CDR1 is SGHTA, CDR2 FQGNSA, per germline. This CDR3 has 14 residues. The CDR3 DNA reads as TGTGCCAGCAGCTCGGGCCCGGGGGGACAGCCCCAGCATTTT. Residues: CASSSGPGGQPQHF.

J is TRBJ2-6 and V is TRBV5-1, with TRBD1 matching 7 bases. Trimming cost V 5 bases and J 0 bases; bases outside gene matches: 8. CDR1 and CDR2 from the germline V gene are SGHRS and YFSETQ. The CDR3 consists of 17 residues. CDR3 DNA sequence: TGCGCCAGCAGACGGACAGGTTCTATCTCTGGGGCCAACGTCCTGACTTTC. This codes for CASRRTGSISGANVLTF.

This clone came up a few times. The rearrangement links TRBV5-6 to TRBJ1-1; possible D gene TRBD1, 6 bases. The ends were cut back, 0 bases at V and 8 bases at J, with 17 bases in the middle. Germline V lookup: CDR1 SGHDT, CDR2 YYEEEE. This CDR3 has 15 residues. The CDR3 bases are TGTGCCAGCAGCTTGGGGCAGGGGACGGTCGGGGAAGCTTTCTTT. This sequence encodes CASSLGQGTVGEAFF. The entire variable domain, with the rest obtained from reference TRBV5-6 and TRBJ1-1, is as follows: DAGVTQSPTHLIKTRGQQVTLRCSPKSGHDTVSWYQQALGQGPQFIFQYYEEEERQRGNFPDRFSGHQFPNYSSELNVNALLLGDSALYLCASSLGQGTVGEAFFGQGTRLTVV.

The chain joins TRBV9 to TRBJ1-5; 7 bases map to TRBD1. V gave up 0 bases and J gave up 6 bases; unmatched junction bases: 6. Germline CDR1 SGDLS, CDR2 YYNGEE. This CDR3 spans 15 amino acids. Here the CDR3 reads CASSVGGTVGQPQHF. CDR3 DNA sequence: TGTGCCAGCAGCGTAGGAGGGACAGTGGGTCAGCCCCAGCATTTT.

The chain combines TRBV19 with TRBJ1-4; TRBD1 aligns across 7 bases. Germline values: CDR1 LNHDA, CDR2 SQIVND (reference sequence). The J segment lost 4 bases and the V segment lost 5 bases, leaving 7 bases of the junction unmatched. The CDR3 has 15 residues. The CDR3 reads CASSPRTGLNEKLFF. The CDR3 bases are TGTGCCAGTAGTCCCCGGACAGGCCTTAATGAAAAACTGTTTTTT.

This clone has only a few counts. This chain links TRBV5-4 with TRBJ2-1, with 10 bases fitting TRBD2. The length of the CDR3 is 15 residues. The V segment lost 0 bases and the J segment 6 bases; nucleotides outside the gene matches: 3. CDR1 and CDR2 (germline): SGHNT, YYREEE (reference sequence). The CDR3 loop reads CASSLVSGGANEQFF. The CDR3 DNA sequence: TGTGCCAGCAGCTTGGTGAGCGGGGGGGCCAATGAGCAGTTCTTC. The full variable domain, in which reference TRBV5-4 and TRBJ2-1 provide the parts outside the CDR3, is ETGVTQSPTHLIKTRGQQVTLRCSSQSGHNTVSWYQQALGQGPQFIFQYYREEENGRGNFPPRFSGLQFPNYSSELNVNALELDDSALYLCASSLVSGGANEQFFGPGTRLTVL.

Here the CDR3 DNA reads TGTGCTAGTGGTTTAATGGGCGCGAACGAGCAGTACTTC. Protein: CASGLMGANEQYF. V usage is TRBV12-5 and J usage is TRBJ2-7; D uncertain. The germline gives CDR1 LGHNT, CDR2 FRNRAP. The CDR3 is 13 residues long. The germline V and J ends were trimmed by 3 bases and 5 bases, with 11 bases remaining between them.

V gene TRBV29-1 combines with J gene TRBJ2-7; 7 nucleotides align to TRBD1. Germline assignment: CDR1 SQVTM and CDR2 ANQGSEA. J lost 2 bases, V lost 4 bases, and 5 bases had no gene match. The CDR3 has 13 amino acids. DNA of the CDR3: TGCAGCGTTGCCGCGGACAGGCCCTACGAGCAGTACTTC. Its translation is CSVAADRPYEQYF.

The sample holds a few counts of this clone. The chain carries TRBV6-1 and TRBJ1-2, with 8 bases aligning to TRBD1. CDR1 and CDR2 from the germline V gene are MNHNS and SASEGT. Trimming at V came to 4 bases and at J to 6 bases, leaving 10 bases not matched to a gene. The CDR3 spans 15 residues. CDR3: CASSVYVDRGDGYTF. The CDR3 DNA is TGTGCCAGCAGTGTATATGTAGACAGGGGCGATGGCTACACCTTC.

The chain carries TRBV6-5 and TRBJ1-2, with D possibly TRBD1 on 6 matching bases. Germline CDR1 reads MNHEY; CDR2 reads SVGAGI. Trimming stripped 6 bases from V and 8 bases from J, with 10 bases between. The CDR3 is 11 amino acids. CDR3 residues: CASRAGGGYTF. In nucleotides, the CDR3 is TGTGCCAGCAGGGCGGGGGGCGGCTACACCTTC.

This chain joins TRBV27 and TRBJ2-5; weak D call: TRBD2 (7 bases). Trimming left V 6 bases short and J 5 bases short, with 19 bases between. Germline-derived CDR1 and CDR2 are MNHEY and SMNVEV (reference sequence). The CDR3 totals 15 residues. As DNA, the CDR3 is TGTGCCAGCAGGCTTTGGGGGGGGGCGCGGGAGACCCAGTACTTC. Its translation: CASRLWGGARETQYF.

This chain uses TRBV7-2 with TRBJ2-4; 7 nucleotides align to TRBD1. The CDR3 totals 14 residues. Germline V lookup: CDR1 SGHTA, CDR2 FQGNSA. V shed 7 bases and J 8 bases; nucleotides not matched to a gene: 11. CDR3 coding DNA: TGTGCCAGCAACCGACAGGGTCCCATGGACATTCAGTACTTC. Its translation is CASNRQGPMDIQYF.

V usage is TRBV5-1 and J usage is TRBJ1-1; the match to TRBD1 covers 7 bases. V shed 5 bases, J shed 2 bases, and the junction held 6 bases outside the gene matches. From germline, CDR1 is SGHRS and CDR2 YFSETQ. CDR3 length: 14 amino acids. The CDR3 coding sequence is TGCGCCAGCAGAGTAAGACAGGGTAACACTGAAGCTTTCTTT. Translated, it gives CASRVRQGNTEAFF.